This T cell receptor beta chain appears in the sequencing data of a study of cytomegalovirus exposure and HLA in healthy donors. Study results and limitations: In a later analysis, TCR beta V- and J-gene trimming was associated with a missense DCLRE1C variant. A later analysis reported that several of the most significant clusters appeared to be linked to common viral pathogens, among them Epstein-Barr virus. The majority of TCR sequences were rare, yet some public TCRs appeared in many donors.

The CDR3 has 16 residues. Trimming shortened V by 7 bases and J by 4 bases, and 20 bases separated the two germline ends. Germline V gene lookup returns CDR1 MNHNY and CDR2 SVGAGI (reference sequence). With regard to this clone: Its antigen is not identified.

The PCR was carried out with 60 Vbeta primers and 13 Jbeta primers. Produced via immunoSEQ multiplex PCR; TCRdb's table is partial and in-frame only. The sample shows some 110,000 clones, around four fifths of them seen only once. The sample was PBMCs. The chain combines TRBV6-6 with TRBJ1-5; tentative D call: TRBD1 (5 bases). The clonotype comes from a woman aged 40-49 years in good health and CMV-seropositive. The CDR3 sequence is CASTFTGTAGNQPQHF. In nucleotides, the CDR3 is TGTGCCAGCACTTTTACCGGTACGGCAGGGAATCAGCCCCAGCATTTT.